The entry that follows covers one T cell receptor beta chain sequence. The antigen is not known. This entry belongs to a study of OX40 agonist ivuxolimab in advanced cancers. As for the study in general: The mean age was roughly 60 years, ranging from roughly 23 to 90, with over 70% of participants male. About 44% of patients had received prior checkpoint inhibitor therapy.

The CDR3 is 15 residues long. Germline CDR1 MGHDK, CDR2 SYGVNS. V lost 5 bases and J lost 5, with 17 bases in between. Study conclusions and caveats: Blood T cells, both CD4+ and CD8+, expanded clonally by week 6 at 0.1 to 3.0 mg/kg.

Some clones are missing from TCRdb's copy, which holds only in-frame ones; the method was immunoSEQ multiplex PCR. The repertoire holds 82,000 or so clones, around 83% seen once, with around 2.4% in the top ten. This TCR was recovered from an adult with an advanced solid tumor such as melanoma, head and neck, liver or kidney cancer. The sequences come from CD4+ or CD8+ T cells sorted from blood, collected in a trial of the OX40 agonist ivuxolimab. The rearrangement links TRBV25-1 to TRBJ2-3; D perhaps matches TRBD2 (6 bases). The CDR3 DNA reads TGTGCCAGCAGTCCCTCCCCGGGGAGGAAAGATACGCAGTATTTT. This codes for CASSPSPGRKDTQYF.